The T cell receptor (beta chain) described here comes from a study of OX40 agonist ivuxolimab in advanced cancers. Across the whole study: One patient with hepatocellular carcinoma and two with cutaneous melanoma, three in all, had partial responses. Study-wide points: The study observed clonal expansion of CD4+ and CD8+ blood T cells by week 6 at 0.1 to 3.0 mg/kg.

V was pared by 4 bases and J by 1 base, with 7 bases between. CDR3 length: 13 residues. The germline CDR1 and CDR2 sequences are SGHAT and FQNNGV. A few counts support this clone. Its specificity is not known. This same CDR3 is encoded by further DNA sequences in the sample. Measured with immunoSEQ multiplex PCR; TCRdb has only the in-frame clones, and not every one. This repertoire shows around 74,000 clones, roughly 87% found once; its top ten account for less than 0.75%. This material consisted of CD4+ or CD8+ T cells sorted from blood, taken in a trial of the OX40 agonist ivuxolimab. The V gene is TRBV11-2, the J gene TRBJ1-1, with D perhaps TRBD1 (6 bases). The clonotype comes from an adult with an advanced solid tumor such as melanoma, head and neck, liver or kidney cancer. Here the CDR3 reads CASSSDRNTEAFF. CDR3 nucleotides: TGTGCCAGCAGCTCGGACAGGAACACTGAAGCTTTCTTT.